This T cell receptor beta chain was found in a study of blood T cells in healthy people across ages. Broader study findings: The fall in TCR beta diversity per million T cells was roughly linear with age.

Remarks on this clonotype: What it recognizes is unknown.

Trimming left V 5 bases short and J 3 bases short, with 13 bases between. The CDR3 has 13 residues. From germline, CDR1 is DFQATT and CDR2 SNEGSKA (reference sequence). The second PCR ran roughly 6 to 11 cycles with a sample-barcoded 5' primer and J-beta primers. TCRdb analysed the 5' RACE reads with MiXCR anew, one entry per CDR3 protein. The sample lists 1.5 million to 2 million distinct CDR3 sequences, roughly 28% seen once, with 7.7% in the top ten. This receptor was taken from a woman between 25 and 40 years old in good health. The sequenced sample was blood. The chain couples TRBV20-1 to TRBJ2-5, with D possibly TRBD2 on 6 matching bases. The chain's CDR3 is CSARSWGEETQYF. CDR3 DNA: TGCAGTGCTCGCTCATGGGGGGAAGAGACCCAGTACTTC.